A selection of T cell receptor beta chains follows, all from one sample in a study of shared clonotypes between healthy human individuals. Assay: immunoSEQ multiplex PCR; the TCRdb copy retains only in-frame clones and omits some. The table lists about 470,000 clones, around 79% of them singletons. The sample comprised PBMCs. The source is a woman in her thirties or forties in good health. Some clones in this sample may be carry-over from other donors' samples. Each CDR3 is given with its conserved first and last residue. A D gene is named only where the DNA matches it firmly. Size is omitted from some rows. Given values are once, few, many or a class for expanded clones.

J gene | clone size | D gene | V gene | CDR3 DNA | CDR3 protein
TRBJ2-5 | . | . | TRBV10-1 | TGCGCCAGCAGTGAGAAGGTTTTGAGGGAGAGAGAGGAGACCCAGTACTTC | CASSEKVLREREETQYF
TRBJ2-3 | . | TRBD2 | TRBV4-2 | TGTGCCAGCAGCCGGAGGGCACAGCGGGAGGGCCCGGGCACAGATACGCAGTATTTT | CASSRRAQREGPGTDTQYF
TRBJ2-3 | . | . | TRBV10-1 | TGCGCCAGCAGTGACTTGAGAGAGGGCACAGATACGCAGTATTTT | CASSDLREGTDTQYF
TRBJ1-2 | . | . | TRBV5-4 | TGTGCCAGCAGCACGACGAACCTCCAGACCACCAACTATGGCTACACCTTC | CASSTTNLQTTNYGYTF
TRBJ2-1 | . | . | TRBV4-2 | TGTGCTAGCAGCCCCCGGGGAGCGAGGAATGAGCAGTTCTTC | CASSPRGARNEQFF
TRBJ2-1 | . | . | TRBV4-2 | TGTGCCAGCAGCCAAGTGGAGTCGGCGGGGCAGTTCTTC | CASSQVESAGQFF
TRBJ2-7 | . | . | TRBV15 | TGTGCCACCAGCAGACGCAGGGGTCCGAGCTCCTACGAGCAGTACTTC | CATSRRRGPSSYEQYF
TRBJ2-2 | few | TRBD2 | TRBV15 | TGTGCCACCAGCAGGAGACTAGCGGGAGGCCCCGGGGAGCTGTTTTTT | CATSRRLAGGPGELFF
TRBJ2-1 | . | . | TRBV19 | TGTGCCAGTAGTACGTCCAGGCTCTCCTACAATGAGCAGTTCTTC | CASSTSRLSYNEQFF
TRBJ2-6 | . | TRBD2 | TRBV5-1 | TGCGCCAGCAGTGCGGGGGACTTCTCTGGGGCCAACGTCCTGACTTTC | CASSAGDFSGANVLTF
TRBJ1-1 | . | TRBD1 | TRBV25-1 | TGTGCCAGCAGTGGAAGACAGGGATTGAACACTGAAGCTTTCTTT | CASSGRQGLNTEAFF
TRBJ2-2 | . | . | TRBV11-2 | TGTGCCAGCAGCCCCTTTCCGGGACCGGGTTTGGTAGGGGAGCTGTTTTTT | CASSPFPGPGLVGELFF
TRBJ1-2 | . | . | TRBV19 | TGTGCCAGTCGGCCCCAGGAGGGGCATAACACCTTC | CASRPQEGHNTF
TRBJ2-6 | . | . | TRBV7-9 | TGTGCCAGCAGCTCCGGTTCAGGGACTGGGGCCAACGTCCTGACTTTC | CASSSGSGTGANVLTF
TRBJ2-7 | . | TRBD2 | TRBV30 | TGTGCCTGGAGTGTTGGTCTAGCGGGCTCCTACGAGCAGTACTTC | CAWSVGLAGSYEQYF
TRBJ1-5 | . | . | TRBV25-1 | TGTGCCAGCAGTGACAGGGGCGGTCAGCCCCAGCATTTT | CASSDRGGQPQHF
TRBJ1-1 | . | . | TRBV28 | TGTGCCAGCACTGAACAGGGAGAGGTAACTGAAGCTTTCTTT | CASTEQGEVTEAFF
TRBJ2-7 | . | TRBD2 | TRBV11-1 | TGTGCCAGCAGCTTAGAGACTAGCGGGAGTTACGAGCAGTACTTC | CASSLETSGSYEQYF
TRBJ2-3 | . | . | TRBV11-3 | TGTGCCAGCAGCTTTACCCAGGCAGATACGCAGTATTTT | CASSFTQADTQYF
TRBJ2-5 | . | TRBD1 | TRBV7-6 | TGTGCCAGCAGCTCCAGGGGGGAGACCCAGTACTTC | CASSSRGETQYF
TRBJ1-2 | . | TRBD1 | TRBV12-5 | TGTGCTAGTGGTTCACCCGGGACAGGGGAGGGTGGCTACACCTTC | CASGSPGTGEGGYTF
TRBJ1-5 | . | . | TRBV6-1 | TGTGCCAGCAGTGACCGCAGAGACTATAGCAATCAGCCCCAGCATTTT | CASSDRRDYSNQPQHF
TRBJ2-4 | . | TRBD2 | TRBV7-9 | TGTGCCAGCAGCTTAGCGCCCGGACTAGCGGGGGATTTC | CASSLAPGLAGDF
TRBJ1-2 | . | . | TRBV29-1 | TGCAGCGTTGATCCGGGAGCGGGGAGCCCTCAAAACTATGGCTACACCTTC | CSVDPGAGSPQNYGYTF
TRBJ2-1 | . | TRBD2 | TRBV7-3 | TGTGCCAGCAGCCATCGGACTAGCGGGAGAGTAGGGAATGAGCAGTTCTTC | CASSHRTSGRVGNEQFF
TRBJ1-1 | . | TRBD1 | TRBV11-2 | TGTGCCAGCAGCGCCCACAGGGGAACTGAAGCTTTCTTT | CASSAHRGTEAFF
TRBJ2-7 | . | . | TRBV5-1 | TGCGCCAGCAGCTTGAGGATTGGATGGATCTACGAGCAGTACTTC | CASSLRIGWIYEQYF
TRBJ1-3 | . | . | TRBV30 | TGTGCCTGGAAACATAGCTCTGGAAACACCATATATTTT | CAWKHSSGNTIYF
TRBJ2-7 | . | TRBD2 | TRBV6-6 | TGTGCCAGCGGAGCGGGAGGATTCGGCGAGCAGTACTTC | CASGAGGFGEQYF
TRBJ2-3 | . | TRBD1 | TRBV28 | TGTGCCAGCAGTAACCGGGACAGGACCACAGATACGCAGTATTTT | CASSNRDRTTDTQYF
TRBJ1-3 | . | . | TRBV5-4 | TGTGCCAGCAGCTTGGCGGGTCAGGGCAACACCATATATTTT | CASSLAGQGNTIYF
TRBJ1-1 | few | TRBD1 | TRBV7-9 | TGTGCCAGCAGCCGTCGGACAGGGGAAACTGAAGCTTTCTTT | CASSRRTGETEAFF
TRBJ1-1 | few | . | TRBV27 | TGTGCCAGCAGTTTATTGGGGGGGGTGAACACTGAAGCTTTCTTT | CASSLLGGVNTEAFF
TRBJ2-7 | few | TRBD1 | TRBV28 | TGTGCCAGCCGGGGACAGGGGGCTGACGAGCAGTACTTC | CASRGQGADEQYF
TRBJ1-5 | . | . | TRBV2 | TGTGCCAGCAGTGGCCAGGCGGATCAGCCCCAGCATTTT | CASSGQADQPQHF
TRBJ2-3 | few | . | TRBV9 | TGTGCCAGCAGCGTAGAGGGCCGCACAGATACGCAGTATTTT | CASSVEGRTDTQYF
TRBJ2-7 | . | TRBD1 | TRBV5-5 | TGTGCCAGCAGCACCGGACAGGGCTACGAGCAGTACTTC | CASSTGQGYEQYF
TRBJ2-7 | . | . | TRBV2 | TGTGCCAGCAGTGAAATGGGTTGGACCGCCTACGAGCAGTACTTC | CASSEMGWTAYEQYF
TRBJ1-2 | . | TRBD1 | TRBV28 | TGTGCCAGCAGTTCCCCCGGGACAGGTGGCGGCTACACCTTC | CASSSPGTGGGYTF
TRBJ2-7 | . | TRBD1 | TRBV2 | TGTGCCAGCAGTGGGGGACAGCTTAATTCCTACGAGCAGTACTTC | CASSGGQLNSYEQYF
TRBJ1-5 | . | . | TRBV9 | TGTGCCAGCAGCGTAGCAGGGAGCAATCAGCCCCAGCATTTT | CASSVAGSNQPQHF
TRBJ1-2 | . | . | TRBV7-7 | TGTGCCAGCAGCTTAAGGCGAGGGGGCTACACCTTC | CASSLRRGGYTF
TRBJ2-1 | . | . | TRBV7-9 | TGTGCCAGCAGCCCCGGGACTGTTGAGCAGTTCTTC | CASSPGTVEQFF
TRBJ2-1 | . | TRBD2 | TRBV9 | TGTGCCAGCAGCACCGGGACTAGTAATTTGTTTGAGCAGTTCTTC | CASSTGTSNLFEQFF
TRBJ1-2 | . | . | TRBV27 | TGTGCCAGCAGTCCCGCGGGGGTGGTCAGCGACGGCTACACCTTC | CASSPAGVVSDGYTF
TRBJ2-5 | . | TRBD2 | TRBV5-1 | TGCGCCAGCAGCTCACAGACTAGCGGGCAAGAGACCCAGTACTTC | CASSSQTSGQETQYF
TRBJ2-7 | . | TRBD1 | TRBV28 | TGTGCCAGCAGTTCAGGGGGATTGATCCACGAGCAGTACTTC | CASSSGGLIHEQYF
TRBJ2-1 | . | . | TRBV10-2 | TGCGCCACCATGGGGCAGGGGTCCTACAATGAGCAGTTCTTC | CATMGQGSYNEQFF